The present T cell receptor (beta chain) was sequenced within a study of T cell responses to AZD1222 COVID-19 vaccine. Study-wide findings and caveats: Among AZD1222 vaccinees, only 5 or 6 were seropositive at baseline.

CDR3 length: 13 residues. Trimming left V 7 bases short and J 1 base short, with 10 bases between. Germline assignment: CDR1 LNHDA and CDR2 SQIVND (reference sequence). Assay: immunoSEQ multiplex PCR; the TCRdb copy retains only in-frame clones and omits some. The sample consists of 150,000 to 200,000 clones, 80% to 90% of them appearing once. About this clone: Antigen: not known.

Here the sequenced sample was peripheral blood, taken on day 0 of AZD1222 vaccination. The rearrangement links TRBV19 to TRBJ1-1; tentatively, D is TRBD1 (5 bases). The clonotype was recovered from an adult in good health. The CDR3 DNA reads as TGTGCCAGTAATCGCAGGGAGAACACTGAAGCTTTCTTT. Protein sequence: CASNRRENTEAFF. The whole variable domain, remainder taken from reference TRBV19 and TRBJ1-1, is DGGITQSPKYLFRKEGQNVTLSCEQNLNHDAMYWYRQDPGQGLRLIYYSQIVNDFQKGDIAEGYSVSREKKESFPLTVTSAQKNPTAFYLCASNRRENTEAFFGQGTRLTVV.